This TCR beta chain is from a study of T cell responses to AZD1222 COVID-19 vaccine. With regard to this clone: The antigen remains unidentified.

Measured with immunoSEQ multiplex PCR; TCRdb has only the in-frame clones, and not every one. The data hold roughly 140,000 clones, with around 90% observed a single time. Trimming cost V 5 bases and J 5 bases; bases outside gene matches: 17. Germline V gives CDR1 SGHVS, CDR2 FNYEAQ. This CDR3 has 17 amino acids. Study-wide points: Spike-specific TCR breadth and depth grew following two AZD1222 doses.

The source is an adult who received the AZD1222 COVID-19 vaccine. The sample was peripheral blood, taken 28 days after the second AZD1222 dose. V and J are TRBV7-6 and TRBJ2-7, with 8 positions matching TRBD1. CDR3 amino acids: CASSKKGQGGLIDEQYF. The CDR3 DNA reads TGTGCCAGCAGCAAAAAAGGACAGGGAGGCTTGATCGACGAGCAGTACTTC.